This T cell receptor (beta chain) is drawn from a study of T cell repertoires in cytomegalovirus infection. About the study: HLA-C-restricted CMV epitopes, recently identified, and well-studied HLA-B-restricted ones were used by the study. Study outcomes and limitations: Dominating the ex vivo response were TCR beta clonotypes that were CMV-specific and HLA-C-restricted. Individuals carrying CMV plus the relevant HLA were identified by cumulative frequency of public TCR beta families.

The CDR3 has 12 residues. V shed 3 bases and J shed 7 bases, with 12 bases lying between them. Germline V CDR1 and CDR2: DFQATT, SNEGSKA (reference sequence). Concerning this clonotype itself: Its antigen remains unidentified.

MiXCR, run by TCRdb on the reads, gives a single entry per CDR3 protein. The data show 680,000 or so distinct CDR3 sequences, around 35% seen once. This sequence originates from a human donor in good health (CMV status not recorded). Some clones in this sample may be carry-over from other donors' samples. The chain employs TRBV20-1 and TRBJ1-1; D not resolved. This material consisted of cultured PBMCs, taken from culture after CMV antigen stimulation. The CDR3 protein is CSASQPYNEAFF. The DNA of the CDR3 is TGCAGTGCTAGTCAACCGTACAATGAAGCTTTCTTT.